These 27 T cell receptor delta chains share one sample of origin, sequenced in a study of Vδ1+ human thymocytes. Sequences come from RNA converted to cDNA by reverse transcription. Multiplex PCR used pooled V-gene forward primers and a constant-region reverse primer to amplify CDR3s. TCRdb fed the multiplex PCR reads into CATT to redo clone calling. The top ten clones hold approximately 0.4% of a sample with more than 50,000 delta-chain clones, about 15% of them seen once. What these receptors recognize is not known. Study-wide findings and caveats: Thymic TRG and TRD repertoires appeared highly polyclonal.

The source material was Vdelta1+ gamma-delta thymocytes from the thymus. Subset denoted: FACS-sorted CD3+ TCRalphabeta- TCRVdelta1+ TCRVdelta2- thymocytes. Receptors were obtained from a girl less than two years old who had congenital heart surgery.

This clone occurred a few times. The chain links TRDV1 to TRDJ1, with 11 bases identical to TRDD3. CDR1 TSWWSYY and CDR2 QGS come from the germline V gene. The length of the CDR3 is 21 residues. The trim removed 2 bases at V and 4 bases at J, leaving 21 bases unmatched. In DNA form, the CDR3 reads TGTGCTCTTGGGGAAATTGCCCCCTCCTTCGGATCTGGGGGATACCGCGATAAACTCATCTTT. Translation gives CALGEIAPSFGSGGYRDKLIF.

The genes are TRDV1 and TRDJ1; 10 bases agree with TRDD3. Germline V gene data show CDR1 as TSWWSYY and CDR2 as QGS. V trimming: 2 bases; J trimming: 10 bases; junction bases outside the gene matches: 13. The CDR3 length is 16 residues. CDR3 residues: CALGETKLGDIMGLIF. In DNA form, the CDR3 reads TGTGCTCTTGGGGAAACGAAGCTGGGGGATATCATGGGACTCATCTTT.

This clone was counted only a few times. The chain recombines TRDV2 with TRDJ1; TRDD2 matches 8 bases. In germline, CDR1 is GEAIGNYY, CDR2 EKD. V lost 0 bases and J lost 11; bases outside the gene matches: 16. The CDR3 contains 16 residues. CDR3 amino acids: CACDTLPTPDLTELIF. The CDR3 DNA sequence: TGTGCCTGTGACACCCTTCCTACCCCCGATCTTACTGAGCTCATCTTT.

The chain is built from TRDV1 and TRDJ1; 11 bases match TRDD3. V lost 1 base to trimming and J lost 0 bases; unmatched junction nucleotides: 22. Germline lookup yields CDR1 TSWWSYY and CDR2 QGS. The CDR3 is 23 amino acids. In DNA, the CDR3 is TGTGCTCTTGGGGAACCCCTTCCTACCCATCTGGGGGATACCTCCGTCTACACCGATAAACTCATCTTT. Its protein product is CALGEPLPTHLGDTSVYTDKLIF.

This chain links TRDV1 with TRDJ1; 8 bases align to TRDD3. The CDR3 is made up of 19 amino acids. Trimming at V came to 1 base and at J to 5 bases, leaving 18 bases not matched to a gene. The germline V gene has CDR1 TSWWSYY and CDR2 QGS. This CDR3 reads CALGEPLSSPGGPTDKLIF. The CDR3 DNA follows: TGTGCTCTTGGGGAACCCCTCTCAAGCCCTGGGGGACCAACGGATAAACTCATCTTT.

The chain uses TRDV1 and TRDJ1; the D gene is possibly TRDD2 (9 bases). Per the germline V gene, CDR1 is TSWWSYY and CDR2 is QGS. The V end lost 4 bases, the J end lost 4 bases, and 34 bases lay between the germline ends. The CDR3 spans 21 residues. CDR3 in DNA: TGTGCTCTTGGGGGGGCCTTCCTACGGTCTGGGGGAGCTCTGCGGAGCGATAAACTCATCTTT. It codes for CALGGAFLRSGGALRSDKLIF.

The chain is built from TRDV1 and TRDJ1; no firm D call. There are 16 residues in the CDR3. V was cut by 3 bases and J by 0 bases, with 14 bases left in between. Germline loops: CDR1 TSWWSYY, CDR2 QGS. The CDR3 DNA follows: TGTGCTCTTGGGGACCCCTATCTCGGGTACACCGATAAACTCATCTTT. Its translation: CALGDPYLGYTDKLIF.

This clone was found a few times. V gene TRDV1 combines with J gene TRDJ1, with D perhaps matching TRDD3 (5 bases). V shed 2 bases and J shed 0 bases, with 22 bases lying between them. The germline gives CDR1 TSWWSYY, CDR2 QGS. CDR3 length: 19 amino acids. In DNA form, the CDR3 reads TGTGCTCTTGGGGAATGTAGTGTGGATCGGGGACCCTACACCGATAAACTCATCTTT. Translated, it gives CALGECSVDRGPYTDKLIF.

The rearrangement links TRDV1 to TRDJ1, with a tentative D call TRDD3 (5 bases). Germline CDR1 reads TSWWSYY; CDR2 reads QGS. Trimming shortened V by 4 bases and J by 1 base, and 28 bases separated the two germline ends. This CDR3 comprises 20 residues. CDR3 DNA: TGTGCTCTTGGGGTCCCGCTTTTATTCCCGAGGGGAATGGGCACCGATAAACTCATCTTT. Translation: CALGVPLLFPRGMGTDKLIF.

The V and J genes are TRDV1 and TRDJ1, with TRDD3 matching over 9 bases. Germline V lookup: CDR1 TSWWSYY, CDR2 QGS. The CDR3 is made up of 21 amino acids. The junction had 20 bases not matched to a gene; V was cut back by 3 bases and J by 0 bases. Written as DNA, the CDR3 is TGTGCTCTTGGGGAGCAGTCCCCCTACCGGGGATACGGCAGGTACACCGATAAACTCATCTTT. Protein sequence: CALGEQSPYRGYGRYTDKLIF.

This clone was detected only a few times. The genes are TRDV1 and TRDJ1; 8 nucleotides align to TRDD3. CDR3 length: 21 amino acids. CDR1 is TSWWSYY and CDR2 is QGS in the germline V gene. Trimming at V came to 1 base and at J to 2 bases, leaving 21 bases not matched to a gene. This CDR3 reads CALGEPKETTIGGYRTDKLIF. The CDR3 nucleotides are TGTGCTCTTGGGGAACCCAAGGAGACGACAATAGGGGGATATCGGACCGATAAACTCATCTTT.

The chain has TRDV1 and TRDJ1; the match to TRDD2 covers 9 bases. Per the germline V gene, CDR1 is TSWWSYY and CDR2 is QGS. The length of the CDR3 is 18 residues. V shed 5 bases, J shed 5 bases, and the junction held 18 bases outside the gene matches. The CDR3 DNA reads TGTGCTCTTGGGAAGGGCCTTCCTACTACTGGACACTATGATAAACTCATCTTT. Translation gives CALGKGLPTTGHYDKLIF.

The sample holds a few counts of this clone. A read error may be the cause here, since a much bigger clone is one base away. Other DNA sequences in this sample translate to the same CDR3. The chain joins TRDV2 to TRDJ1; 13 bases are a match to TRDD3. Germline assignment: CDR1 GEAIGNYY and CDR2 EKD. CDR3 length equals 15 residues. The CDR3 loop reads CACDTGGYAGDKLIF. CDR3 nucleotide sequence: TGCGCCTGTGACACTGGGGGATACGCCGGCGATAAACTCATCTTT.

This sequence joins TRDV1 and TRDJ1; 8 bases line up with TRDD3. This CDR3 is 21 amino acids long. The ends lost 0 bases at V and 0 bases at J; junction bases unmatched: 18. The V gene's germline CDR1 is TSWWSYY and CDR2 QGS. CDR3 coding DNA: TGTGCTCTTGGGGAACTTAGGAAGCGTGGGGGATTCCCCCTGTACACCGATAAACTCATCTTT. Protein: CALGELRKRGGFPLYTDKLIF.

A few counts support this clone. V and J are TRAV29/DV5 and TRDJ1; weak D call: TRDD3 (8 bases). CDR1 and CDR2 (germline): NSMFDY, ISSIKDK. This CDR3 is built from 24 residues. Trimming took 0 bases from V and 0 from J, leaving 39 bases between them. CDR3 nucleotides: TGTGCAGCAAGCGTAGGTCCTTCCTCGATTCCCACTACTGGGGGTCCAGGGTACACCGATAAACTCATCTTT. This gives the protein CAASVGPSSIPTTGGPGYTDKLIF.

In its sample, this clone was seen a few times. The rearrangement joins TRDV1 to TRDJ1; D unclear. This CDR3 region has 22 residues. V lost 6 bases, J lost 0 bases, and 35 bases lay in between. The germline CDR1 and CDR2 sequences are TSWWSYY and QGS. CDR3 in amino acids: CALGLARSSSSTAPVHTDKLIF. For the CDR3, the DNA is TGTGCTCTTGGCTTGGCTCGGTCTTCGTCCAGTACTGCGCCGGTACACACCGATAAACTCATCTTT.

The chain links TRDV1 to TRDJ1; the D gene is possibly TRDD3 (7 bases). The germline gives CDR1 TSWWSYY, CDR2 QGS. Trimming removed 5 bases at V and 0 bases at J, with 43 bases between. The CDR3 is made up of 25 amino acids. For the CDR3, the DNA is TGTGCTCTTGGGCGATCTTCCTTGCGGGCCCTAACCCCTTACTGGGGAACAAGGTACACCGATAAACTCATCTTT. Encoded protein: CALGRSSLRALTPYWGTRYTDKLIF.

The chain employs TRDV1 and TRDJ1; 7 bases agree with TRDD3. The CDR3 is made up of 18 amino acids. Germline CDR1 is TSWWSYY and CDR2 is QGS. V trimming: 8 bases; J trimming: 0 bases; junction bases outside the gene matches: 18. CDR3 DNA: TGTGCTCTTAAGCGTCCCTACAAGCTGGGGGCAAACACCGATAAACTCATCTTT. As protein: CALKRPYKLGANTDKLIF.

The chain employs TRDV1 and TRDJ1; 8 bases fit TRDD2. V lost 4 bases to trimming and J lost 0 bases; unmatched junction nucleotides: 22. This CDR3 region has 21 residues. Germline CDR1 and CDR2: TSWWSYY and QGS. This CDR3 is CALGVFLRGDPTTLYTDKLIF. CDR3 bases: TGTGCTCTTGGGGTCTTCCTACGGGGGGACCCGACTACATTGTACACCGATAAACTCATCTTT.

The rearrangement joins TRDV1 to TRDJ1; TRDD3 might be the D (6 bases). The germline V gene has CDR1 TSWWSYY and CDR2 QGS. Deletions cut 1 base from V and 5 bases from J, with 26 bases between. The CDR3 covers 19 residues. In DNA, the CDR3 is TGTGCTCTTGGGGAACGACCCTCTCGGGGGTTTTCCTGGGGAGATAAACTCATCTTT. Translating gives CALGERPSRGFSWGDKLIF.

The chain recombines TRDV1 with TRDJ1; 8 bases line up with TRDD3. Looked up from germline, CDR1 is TSWWSYY and CDR2 is QGS. V lost 3 bases and J lost 2; bases outside the gene matches: 14. CDR3 size: 18 residues. Here the CDR3 DNA reads TGTGCTCTTGGGGAGTTAACGACTAAGGGATACGCGACCGATAAACTCATCTTT. As protein: CALGELTTKGYATDKLIF.

The V and J genes are TRDV1 and TRDJ1; the match to TRDD3 covers 12 bases. Germline values: CDR1 TSWWSYY, CDR2 QGS. The CDR3 totals 23 residues. Trimming removed 1 base from V and 3 bases from J; junction bases left unmatched: 24. CDR3 amino acids: CALGERRTGGYRFVRAESDKLIF. The CDR3 nucleotides are TGTGCTCTTGGGGAACGCCGTACTGGGGGATACCGTTTTGTTCGAGCAGAGTCCGATAAACTCATCTTT.

This clone was detected only a few times. V is TRDV2 and J is TRDJ1; 13 bases align to TRDD3. Trimming cost V 7 bases and J 4 bases; bases outside gene matches: 17. This CDR3 region has 18 residues. The germline V gene encodes CDR1 GEAIGNYY and CDR2 EKD. The CDR3 protein is CAWINPSTGGYGGDKLIF. The CDR3 bases are TGTGCCTGGATAAATCCGAGTACTGGGGGATACGGGGGCGATAAACTCATCTTT.

This clone was picked up a small number of times. The genes are TRDV1 and TRDJ1; 13 bases match TRDD3. The germline V gene encodes CDR1 TSWWSYY and CDR2 QGS. V trimming: 2 bases; J trimming: 2 bases; junction bases outside the gene matches: 20. The CDR3 is made up of 22 amino acids. The CDR3 sequence: CALGEGSRSPDWGIRGTDKLIF. In nucleotides, the CDR3 is TGTGCTCTTGGGGAAGGTTCCCGAAGTCCCGACTGGGGGATACGCGGGACCGATAAACTCATCTTT.

This clone was picked up a small number of times. The chain links TRDV1 to TRDJ2, with 8 bases lining up with TRDD2. With 4 bases clipped from V and 3 bases from J, the junction kept 16 bases outside the gene matches. The CDR3 has 19 amino acids. Germline V gene sequence: CDR1 TSWWSYY, CDR2 QGS. The CDR3 DNA is TGTGCTCTTGGGGGGCTGAGGCTTCCTACGCGATTACTGACAGCACAACTCTTCTTT. It specifies CALGGLRLPTRLLTAQLFF.

This clone was detected only a few times. The genes are TRDV2 and TRDJ1; no clear D. Trimming stripped 1 base from V and 0 bases from J, with 17 bases between. Germline CDR1 is GEAIGNYY and CDR2 is EKD. This CDR3 region has 17 residues. In DNA form, the CDR3 reads TGTGCCTGTGACACTGAGGAGCGCCGCCCGTACACCGATAAACTCATCTTT. Translating gives CACDTEERRPYTDKLIF.

This clone was observed a few times. The V call is TRDV1, the J call TRDJ1; 8 nucleotides match TRDD3. The germline V gene has CDR1 TSWWSYY and CDR2 QGS. V dropped 8 bases and J dropped 1; count of bases not matched to a gene: 18. The CDR3 sequence is 18 residues long. The CDR3 protein is CALTTSTVWGTSTDKLIF. The CDR3 nucleotides read TGTGCTCTTACCACCTCTACGGTCTGGGGGACCAGCACCGATAAACTCATCTTT.